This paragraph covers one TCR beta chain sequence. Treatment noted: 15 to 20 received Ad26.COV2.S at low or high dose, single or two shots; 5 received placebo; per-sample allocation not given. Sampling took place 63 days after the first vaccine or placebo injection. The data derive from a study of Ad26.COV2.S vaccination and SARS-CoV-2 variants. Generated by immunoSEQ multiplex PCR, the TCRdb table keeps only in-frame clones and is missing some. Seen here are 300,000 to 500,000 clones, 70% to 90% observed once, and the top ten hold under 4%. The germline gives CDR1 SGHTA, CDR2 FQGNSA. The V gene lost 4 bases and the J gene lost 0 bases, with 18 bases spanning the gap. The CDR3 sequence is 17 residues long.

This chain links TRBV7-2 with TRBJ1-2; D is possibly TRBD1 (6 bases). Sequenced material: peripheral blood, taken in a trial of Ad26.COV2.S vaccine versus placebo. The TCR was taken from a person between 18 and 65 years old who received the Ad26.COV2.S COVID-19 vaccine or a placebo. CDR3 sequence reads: CASSSPGTTLANYGYTF. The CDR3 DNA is TGTGCCAGCAGCTCGCCCGGGACAACCTTGGCTAACTATGGCTACACCTTC.